A selection of T cell receptor beta chains follows, all from one sample in a study of response to subunit inactivated influenza vaccine. TCRdb independently ran MiXCR on the RT-PCR reads; one entry per CDR3 protein. The table records about 620,000 distinct CDR3 sequences, approximately 12% of them present only once. The sample was PBMCs from blood, taken on the day of vaccination. The receptors derive from a man in his fifties who received an inactivated influenza vaccine. The CDR3 runs from the conserved cysteine through the conserved F or W. Fields, in order: J gene, V gene, clone size, D gene, CDR3 protein, CDR3 DNA. D genes are given only for firm matches. Part of the rows lack a size; the others show once, few, many or a class for expanded clones.

TRBJ2-7	TRBV20-1	many	NA	CSARAGIGFYEQYF	TGCAGTGCTAGAGCTGGTATCGGCTTCTACGAGCAGTACTTC
TRBJ1-2	TRBV30	few	NA	CAWSPLLANYGYTF	TGTGCCTGGAGTCCTCTTTTGGCTAACTATGGCTACACCTTC
TRBJ1-1	TRBV7-2	few	NA	CASSAWGGDTEAFF	TGTGCCAGCAGCGCGTGGGGCGGGGACACTGAAGCTTTCTTT
TRBJ2-1	TRBV20-1	few	TRBD2	CSARDSGLAGGYEQFF	TGCAGTGCTAGAGATAGTGGGCTAGCGGGGGGCTATGAGCAGTTCTTC
TRBJ2-5	TRBV7-9	few	TRBD1	CASSPLGTVQETQYF	TGTGCCAGCAGCCCTCTCGGGACAGTTCAAGAGACCCAGTACTTC
TRBJ1-5	TRBV20-1	few	NA	CSARGPNQPQHF	TGCAGTGCTAGGGGCCCTAATCAGCCCCAGCATTTT
TRBJ2-1	TRBV7-2	many	NA	CASSLVSGRNEQFF	TGTGCCAGCAGCTTAGTTTCGGGTCGGAATGAGCAGTTCTTC
TRBJ2-1	TRBV11-2	NA	TRBD1	CASSRDRGPQQFF	TGTGCCAGCAGCCGGGACAGGGGGCCTCAGCAGTTCTTC
TRBJ1-5	TRBV6-2/TRBV6-3	NA	NA	CASSSEWGGTEPQHF	TGTGCCAGCAGCTCCGAGTGGGGAGGGACGGAGCCCCAGCATTTT
TRBJ2-7	TRBV28	many	TRBD1	CASMDRASYEQYF	TGTGCCAGCATGGACAGGGCCTCCTACGAGCAGTACTTC
TRBJ2-7	TRBV5-6	many	NA	CASSFSREYEQYF	TGTGCCAGCAGCTTCTCCAGGGAGTACGAGCAGTACTTC
TRBJ2-3	TRBV4-3	few	NA	CASSQEGRGGQGTDTQYF	TGCGCCAGCAGCCAAGAAGGACGCGGGGGACAGGGCACAGATACGCAGTATTTT
TRBJ2-3	TRBV5-1	many	NA	CASSLKQGSDTQYF	TGCGCCAGCAGCTTAAAGCAAGGGTCAGATACGCAGTATTTT
TRBJ2-1	TRBV4-3	NA	TRBD2	CASSQEEGLAGYNEQFF	TGCGCCAGCAGCCAAGAGGAGGGACTAGCGGGCTATAATGAGCAGTTCTTC
TRBJ2-3	TRBV5-1	NA	TRBD1	CASSGQGFTDTQYF	TGCGCCAGCAGCGGACAGGGTTTCACAGATACGCAGTATTTT
TRBJ1-2	TRBV6-5	NA	NA	CASSYDTNNYGYTF	TGTGCCAGCAGTTACGACACCAACAACTATGGCTACACCTTC
TRBJ1-5	TRBV6-2/TRBV6-3	few	NA	CASRTGRLRSDQPQHF	TGTGCCAGCAGAACGGGACGGCTACGGAGCGATCAGCCCCAGCATTTT
TRBJ2-5	TRBV29-1	few	TRBD2	CSLRGGPAGETQYF	TGCAGCCTACGGGGGGGCCCCGCTGGGGAGACCCAGTACTTC
TRBJ2-2	TRBV5-1	many	TRBD1	CASSSGQAQNTGELFF	TGCGCCAGCAGCTCGGGACAGGCCCAGAACACCGGGGAGCTGTTTTTT
TRBJ1-1	TRBV5-5	NA	NA	CASSLADSSGGTEAFF	TGTGCCAGCAGCTTGGCCGACTCCTCTGGAGGAACTGAAGCTTTCTTT
TRBJ2-2	TRBV12-3/TRBV12-4	few	TRBD1	CASSRGTGVRDGELFF	TGTGCCAGCAGCCGCGGGACAGGGGTGAGGGACGGGGAGCTGTTTTTT
TRBJ2-7	TRBV7-9	once	TRBD1	CASSLLDRGQDEQYF	TGTGCCAGCAGCTTACTGGACAGGGGACAGGACGAGCAGTACTTC
TRBJ2-6	TRBV9	few	NA	CASSVGSHSGANVLTF	TGTGCCAGCAGCGTAGGCTCCCACTCTGGGGCCAACGTCCTGACTTTC
TRBJ2-1	TRBV29-1	NA	NA	CSADYNNEQFF	TGCAGCGCGGACTATAACAATGAGCAGTTCTTC
TRBJ1-5	TRBV27	NA	NA	CASSLGPGGQPQHF	TGTGCCAGCAGTTTGGGTCCGGGGGGTCAGCCCCAGCATTTT
TRBJ2-7	TRBV29-1	NA	NA	CSAYRDNEQYF	TGCAGCGCTTACAGGGATAACGAGCAGTACTTC
TRBJ2-1	TRBV18	NA	NA	CASSPSIVNSYNEQFF	TGTGCCAGCTCACCATCGATCGTAAACTCCTACAATGAGCAGTTCTTC
TRBJ1-5	TRBV28	few	TRBD1	CASSIRTGNQPQHF	TGTGCCAGCAGTATTAGGACAGGGAATCAGCCCCAGCATTTT
TRBJ1-5	TRBV2	few	TRBD1	CASKDRRRNQPQHF	TGTGCCAGCAAGGACAGGAGGCGCAATCAGCCCCAGCATTTT
TRBJ2-1	TRBV5-5	few	NA	CASSLDLSRYNEQFF	TGTGCCAGCAGCTTGGACTTATCTCGGTACAATGAGCAGTTCTTC
TRBJ2-1	TRBV5-8	NA	NA	CASSRAKTYNEQFF	TGTGCCAGCAGCAGGGCGAAGACCTACAATGAGCAGTTCTTC
TRBJ2-1	TRBV10-3	NA	TRBD2	CAITASGALYNEQFF	TGTGCCATCACCGCTAGCGGGGCCCTTTACAATGAGCAGTTCTTC